Sequencing of this TCR beta chain was carried out in a study of blood T cell repertoires in COVID-19. The overall study: Samples of COVID-19 (acute and convalescent) were obtained from the United States, Italy and Spain. PBMCs, B-cell-depleted T cells, or T cells were the source of the cDNA or gDNA that made up the material.

Under the authors' procedure: It was from reference gene primer amplification that nucleated cell counts were estimated. Assay used: immunoSEQ multiplex PCR; TCRdb lists only in-frame clones, some missing. The V and J calls and the clone size are those of that table, but D and trimming were determined from the DNA. This table holds fewer than 85,000 clones, 82% found once. The CDR3 is 14 residues long. Per germline, CDR1 MNHEY and CDR2 SMNVEV (reference sequence). Deletions cut 5 bases from V and 1 base from J, with 12 bases between. Sequencing was carried out using peripheral blood. This receptor was obtained from a human donor in a cohort sampled during active COVID-19. This chain links TRBV27 with TRBJ2-7; possibly TRBD1 for D (6 bases). CDR3 sequence: CASSPGTHSYEQYF. The CDR3 region has the DNA TGTGCCAGCAGTCCGGGGACACATTCCTACGAGCAGTACTTC.